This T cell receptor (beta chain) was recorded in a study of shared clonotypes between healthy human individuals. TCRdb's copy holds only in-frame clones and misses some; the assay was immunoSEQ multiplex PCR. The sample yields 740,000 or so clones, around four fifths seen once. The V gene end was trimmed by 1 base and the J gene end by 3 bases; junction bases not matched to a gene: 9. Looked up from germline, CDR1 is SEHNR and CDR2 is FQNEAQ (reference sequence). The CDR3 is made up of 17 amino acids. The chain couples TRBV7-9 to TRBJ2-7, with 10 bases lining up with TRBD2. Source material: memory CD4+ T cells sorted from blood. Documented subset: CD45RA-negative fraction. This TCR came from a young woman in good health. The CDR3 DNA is TGTGCCAGCAGCTTAGTTCCCAGGCTAGCGGGAGTCTACGAGCAGTACTTC. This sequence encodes CASSLVPRLAGVYEQYF.